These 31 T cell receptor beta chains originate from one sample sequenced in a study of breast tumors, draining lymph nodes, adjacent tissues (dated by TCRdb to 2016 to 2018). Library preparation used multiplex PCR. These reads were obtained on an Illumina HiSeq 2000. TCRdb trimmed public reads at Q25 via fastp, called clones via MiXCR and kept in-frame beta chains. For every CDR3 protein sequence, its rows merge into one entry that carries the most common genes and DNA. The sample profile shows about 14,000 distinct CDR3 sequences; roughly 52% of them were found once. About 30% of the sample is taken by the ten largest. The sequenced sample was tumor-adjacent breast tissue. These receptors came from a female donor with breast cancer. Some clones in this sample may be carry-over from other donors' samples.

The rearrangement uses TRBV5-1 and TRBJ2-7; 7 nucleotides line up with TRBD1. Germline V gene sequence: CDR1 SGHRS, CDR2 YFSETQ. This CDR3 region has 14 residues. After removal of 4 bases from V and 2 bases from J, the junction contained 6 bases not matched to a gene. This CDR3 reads CASSATGATYEQYF. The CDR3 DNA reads TGCGCCAGCAGCGCAACAGGGGCGACCTACGAGCAGTACTTC. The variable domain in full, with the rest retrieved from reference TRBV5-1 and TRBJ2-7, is KAGVTQTPRYLIKTRGQQVTLSCSPISGHRSVSWYQQTPGQGLQFLFEYFSETQRNKGNFPGRFSGRQFSNSRSEMNVSTLELGDSALYLCASSATGATYEQYFGPGTRLTVT.

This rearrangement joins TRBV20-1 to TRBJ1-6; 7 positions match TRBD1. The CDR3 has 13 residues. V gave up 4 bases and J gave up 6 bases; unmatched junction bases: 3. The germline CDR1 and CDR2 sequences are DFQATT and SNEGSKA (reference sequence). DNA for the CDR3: TGCAGTGCTACTGGGACAGTTAATTCACCCCTCCACTTT. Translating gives CSATGTVNSPLHF.

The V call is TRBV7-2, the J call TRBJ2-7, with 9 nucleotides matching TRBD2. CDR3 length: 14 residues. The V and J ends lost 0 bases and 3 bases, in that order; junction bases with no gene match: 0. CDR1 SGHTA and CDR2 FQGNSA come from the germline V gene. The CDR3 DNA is TGTGCCAGCAGCTTAGCTAGCGGGAGCTACGAGCAGTACTTC. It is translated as CASSLASGSYEQYF.

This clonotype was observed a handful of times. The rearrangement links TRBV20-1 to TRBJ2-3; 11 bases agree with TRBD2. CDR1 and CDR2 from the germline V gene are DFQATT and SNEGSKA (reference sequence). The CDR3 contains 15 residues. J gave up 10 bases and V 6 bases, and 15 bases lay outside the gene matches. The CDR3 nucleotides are TGCAGTGCAAGGACTAGCGGGTCCCCCACGTTCGCGCAGTATTTT. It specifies CSARTSGSPTFAQYF.

CDR3 loop: CASNPEGHPYEQYF. The CDR3 DNA reads as TGTGCCAGCAACCCGGAGGGACACCCCTACGAGCAGTACTTC. The chain combines TRBV7-2 with TRBJ2-7; TRBD1 or TRBD2 may be the D gene (6 bases each). This CDR3 contains 14 residues. The germline V gene has CDR1 SGHTA and CDR2 FQGNSA. The ends were cut back, 7 bases at V and 2 bases at J, with 15 bases in the middle.

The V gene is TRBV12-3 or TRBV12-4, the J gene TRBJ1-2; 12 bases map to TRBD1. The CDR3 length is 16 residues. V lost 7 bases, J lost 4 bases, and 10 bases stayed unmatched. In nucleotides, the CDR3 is TGTGCCAGCACTATCCCAGGGACAGGGGGCTCCTATGGCTACACCTTC. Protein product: CASTIPGTGGSYGYTF.

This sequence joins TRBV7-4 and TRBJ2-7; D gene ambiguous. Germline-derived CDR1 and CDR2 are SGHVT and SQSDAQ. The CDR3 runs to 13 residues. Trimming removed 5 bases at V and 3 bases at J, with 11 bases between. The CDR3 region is CASSGKADYEQYF. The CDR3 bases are TGTGCCAGCAGCGGCAAGGCGGACTACGAGCAGTACTTC. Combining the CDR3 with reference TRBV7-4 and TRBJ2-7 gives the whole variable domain GAGVSQSPRYKVAKRGRDVALRCDSISGHVTLYWYRQTLGQGSEVLTYSQSDAQRDKSGRPSGRFSAERPERSVSTLKIQRTEQGDSAVYLCASSGKADYEQYFGPGTRLTVT.

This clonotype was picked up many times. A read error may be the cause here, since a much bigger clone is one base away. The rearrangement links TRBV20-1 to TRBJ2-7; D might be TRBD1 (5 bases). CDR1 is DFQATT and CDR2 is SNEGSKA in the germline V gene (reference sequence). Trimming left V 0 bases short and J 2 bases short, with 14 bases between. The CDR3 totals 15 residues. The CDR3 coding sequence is TGCAGTGCTAGAGATTCACAGACAGTCCCCTACGAGCAGTACTTC. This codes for CSARDSQTVPYEQYF.

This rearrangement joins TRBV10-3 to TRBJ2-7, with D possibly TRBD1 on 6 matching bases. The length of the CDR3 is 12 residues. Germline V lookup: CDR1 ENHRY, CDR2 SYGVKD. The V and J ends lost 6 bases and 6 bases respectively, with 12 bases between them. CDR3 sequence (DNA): TGTGCCATCAGCCGACAGGATTCCGAGCAGTACTTC. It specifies CAISRQDSEQYF.

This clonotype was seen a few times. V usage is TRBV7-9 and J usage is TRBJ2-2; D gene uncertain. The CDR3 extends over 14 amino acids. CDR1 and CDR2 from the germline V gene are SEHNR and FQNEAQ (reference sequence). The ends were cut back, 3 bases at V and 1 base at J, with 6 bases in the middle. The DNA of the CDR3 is TGTGCCAGCAGCTTGGACGTGAACACCGGGGAGCTGTTTTTT. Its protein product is CASSLDVNTGELFF.

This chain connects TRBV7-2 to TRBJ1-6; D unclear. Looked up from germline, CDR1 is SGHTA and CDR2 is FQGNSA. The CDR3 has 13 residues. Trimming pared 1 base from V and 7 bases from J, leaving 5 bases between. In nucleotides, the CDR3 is TGTGCCAGCAGCTTAGATAGGAATTCACCCCTCCACTTT. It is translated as CASSLDRNSPLHF.

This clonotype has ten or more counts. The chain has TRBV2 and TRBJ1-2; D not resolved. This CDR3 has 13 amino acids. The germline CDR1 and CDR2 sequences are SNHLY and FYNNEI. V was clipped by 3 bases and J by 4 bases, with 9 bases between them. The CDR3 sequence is CASSDGQLYGYTF. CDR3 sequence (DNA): TGTGCCAGCAGTGATGGCCAACTCTATGGCTACACCTTC.

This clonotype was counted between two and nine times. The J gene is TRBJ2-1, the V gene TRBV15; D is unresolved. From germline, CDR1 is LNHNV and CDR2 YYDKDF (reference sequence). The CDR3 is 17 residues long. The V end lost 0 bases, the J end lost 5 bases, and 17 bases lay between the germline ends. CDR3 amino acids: CATSRDFRQVGNNEQFF. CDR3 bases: TGTGCCACCAGCAGAGATTTCCGGCAGGTCGGTAACAATGAGCAGTTCTTC.

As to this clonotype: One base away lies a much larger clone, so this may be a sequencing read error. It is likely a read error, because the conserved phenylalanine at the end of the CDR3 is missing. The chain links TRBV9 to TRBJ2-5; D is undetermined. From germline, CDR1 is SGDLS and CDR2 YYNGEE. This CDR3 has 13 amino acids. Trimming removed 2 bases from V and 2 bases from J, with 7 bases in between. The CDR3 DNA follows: TGTGCCAGCAGCGTGGAAGAACAAGAGACCCAGTACTCC. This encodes CASSVEEQETQYS.

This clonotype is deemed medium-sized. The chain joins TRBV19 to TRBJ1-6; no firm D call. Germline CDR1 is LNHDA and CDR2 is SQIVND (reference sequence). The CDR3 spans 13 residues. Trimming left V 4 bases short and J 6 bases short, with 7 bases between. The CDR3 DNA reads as TGTGCCAGTAGTACCAGTGGTAATTCACCCCTCCACTTT. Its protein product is CASSTSGNSPLHF.

This chain's CDR3 is CASSFGTGDEKLFF. In DNA, the CDR3 is TGTGCCAGCAGTTTTGGAACAGGGGATGAAAAACTGTTTTTT. This chain uses TRBV12-3 or TRBV12-4 with TRBJ1-4, with 7 bases lining up with TRBD1. The CDR3 has 14 amino acids. With V trimmed by 3 bases and J by 6 bases, 4 bases remained unmatched.

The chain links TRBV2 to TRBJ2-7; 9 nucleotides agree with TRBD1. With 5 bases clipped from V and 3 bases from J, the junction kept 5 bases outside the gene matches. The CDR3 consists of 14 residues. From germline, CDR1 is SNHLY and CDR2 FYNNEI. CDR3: CASSQTGGDYEQYF. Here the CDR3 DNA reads TGTGCCAGCAGTCAGACAGGGGGAGACTACGAGCAGTACTTC.

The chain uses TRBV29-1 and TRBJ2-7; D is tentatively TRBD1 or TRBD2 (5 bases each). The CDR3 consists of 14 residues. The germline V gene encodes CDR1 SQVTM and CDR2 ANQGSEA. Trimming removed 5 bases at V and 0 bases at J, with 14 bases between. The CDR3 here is CSVRGVGSSYEQYF. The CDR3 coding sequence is TGCAGCGTTCGAGGGGTAGGCAGCTCCTACGAGCAGTACTTC.

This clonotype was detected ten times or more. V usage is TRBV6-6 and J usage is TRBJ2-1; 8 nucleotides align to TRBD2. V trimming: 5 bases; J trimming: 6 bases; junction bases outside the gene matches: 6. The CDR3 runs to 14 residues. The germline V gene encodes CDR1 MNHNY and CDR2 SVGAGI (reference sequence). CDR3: CASSHGRGSNEQFF. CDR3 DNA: TGTGCCAGCAGTCACGGGAGGGGGTCCAATGAGCAGTTCTTC.

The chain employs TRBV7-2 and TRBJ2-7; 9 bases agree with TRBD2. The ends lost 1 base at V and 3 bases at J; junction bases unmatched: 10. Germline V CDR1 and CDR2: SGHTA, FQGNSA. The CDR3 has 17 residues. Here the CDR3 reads CASSLEPTSGKIYEQYF. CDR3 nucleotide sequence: TGTGCCAGCAGCTTAGAGCCGACTAGCGGAAAAATCTACGAGCAGTACTTC. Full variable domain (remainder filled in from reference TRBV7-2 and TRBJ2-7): GAGVSQSPSNKVTEKGKDVELRCDPISGHTALYWYRQSLGQGLEFLIYFQGNSAPDKSGLPSDRFSAERTGGSVSTLTIQRTQQEDSAVYLCASSLEPTSGKIYEQYFGPGTRLTVT.

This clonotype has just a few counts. The CDR3 reads CSVLRDNMNYTF. Written as DNA, the CDR3 is TGCAGCGTCCTGCGGGACAACATGAACTACACCTTC. V usage is TRBV29-1 and J usage is TRBJ1-2; D perhaps matches TRBD1 (6 bases). Germline CDR1 is SQVTM and CDR2 is ANQGSEA. Between the trimmed V and J ends, which lost 6 bases and 10 bases, there was a span of 18 bases. The CDR3 consists of 12 residues.

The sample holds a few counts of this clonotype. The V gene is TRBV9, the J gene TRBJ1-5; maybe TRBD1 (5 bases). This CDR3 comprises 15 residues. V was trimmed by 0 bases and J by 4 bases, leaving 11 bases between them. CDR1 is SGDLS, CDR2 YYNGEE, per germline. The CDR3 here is CASSVDAGPNQPQHF. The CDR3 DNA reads TGTGCCAGCAGCGTAGACGCAGGGCCTAATCAGCCCCAGCATTTT.

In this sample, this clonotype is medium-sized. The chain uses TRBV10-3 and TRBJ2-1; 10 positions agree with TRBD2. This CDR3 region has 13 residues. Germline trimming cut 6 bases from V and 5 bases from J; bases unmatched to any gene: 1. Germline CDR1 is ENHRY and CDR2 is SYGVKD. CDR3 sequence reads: CAIRGLADNEQFF. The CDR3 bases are TGTGCCATCAGAGGACTAGCGGACAATGAGCAGTTCTTC.

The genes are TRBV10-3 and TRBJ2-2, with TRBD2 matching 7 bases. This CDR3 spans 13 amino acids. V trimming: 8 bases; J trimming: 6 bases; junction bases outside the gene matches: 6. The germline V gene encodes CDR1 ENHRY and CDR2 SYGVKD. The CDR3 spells CAIALGGSGELFF. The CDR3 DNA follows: TGTGCCATCGCCTTGGGGGGGTCCGGGGAGCTGTTTTTT.

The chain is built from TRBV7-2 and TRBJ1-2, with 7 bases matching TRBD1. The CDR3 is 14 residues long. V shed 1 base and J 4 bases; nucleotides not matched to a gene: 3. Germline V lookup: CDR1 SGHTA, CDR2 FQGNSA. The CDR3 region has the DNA TGTGCCAGCAGCTTAGACAGGGACAGCTATGGCTACACCTTC. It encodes CASSLDRDSYGYTF. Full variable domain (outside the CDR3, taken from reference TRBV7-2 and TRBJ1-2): GAGVSQSPSNKVTEKGKDVELRCDPISGHTALYWYRQSLGQGLEFLIYFQGNSAPDKSGLPSDRFSAERTGGSVSTLTIQRTQQEDSAVYLCASSLDRDSYGYTFGSGTRLTVV.

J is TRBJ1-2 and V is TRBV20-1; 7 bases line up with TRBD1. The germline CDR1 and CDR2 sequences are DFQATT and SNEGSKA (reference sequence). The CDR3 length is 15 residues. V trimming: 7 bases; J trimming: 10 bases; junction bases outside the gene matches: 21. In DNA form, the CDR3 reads TGCAGTGTACAGGGACAGAGCCGCGACTATTTGACCTACACCTTC. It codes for CSVQGQSRDYLTYTF.

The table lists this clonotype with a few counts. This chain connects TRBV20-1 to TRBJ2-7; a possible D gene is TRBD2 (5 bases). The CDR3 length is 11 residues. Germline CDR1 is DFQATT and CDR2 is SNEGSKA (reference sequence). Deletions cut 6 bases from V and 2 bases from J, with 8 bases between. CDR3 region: CSAPSPYEQYF. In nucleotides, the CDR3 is TGCAGTGCCCCTAGCCCCTACGAGCAGTACTTC.

The CDR3 region is CASRDRGRNNEQFF. CDR3 sequence (DNA): TGTGCCAGTAGGGACAGGGGGAGAAACAATGAGCAGTTCTTC. The V call is TRBV19, the J call TRBJ2-1; 10 nucleotides align to TRBD1. The trim removed 6 bases at V and 5 bases at J, leaving 4 bases unmatched. CDR1 and CDR2 from the germline V gene are LNHDA and SQIVND (reference sequence). The CDR3 totals 14 residues.

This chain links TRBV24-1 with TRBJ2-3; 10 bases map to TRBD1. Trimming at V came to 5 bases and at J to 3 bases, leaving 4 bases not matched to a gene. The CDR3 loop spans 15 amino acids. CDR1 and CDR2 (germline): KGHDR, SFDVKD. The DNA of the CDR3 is TGTGCCACCAGTGTGACAGGGGGCATGACAGATACGCAGTATTTT. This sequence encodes CATSVTGGMTDTQYF.

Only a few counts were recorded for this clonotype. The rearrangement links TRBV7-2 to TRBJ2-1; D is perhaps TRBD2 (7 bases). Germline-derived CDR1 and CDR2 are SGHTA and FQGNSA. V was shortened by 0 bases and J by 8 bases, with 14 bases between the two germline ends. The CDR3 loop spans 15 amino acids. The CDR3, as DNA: TGTGCCAGCAGCTTAGCGGGGGGGGCTGTCGATGAGCAGTTCTTC. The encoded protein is CASSLAGGAVDEQFF.

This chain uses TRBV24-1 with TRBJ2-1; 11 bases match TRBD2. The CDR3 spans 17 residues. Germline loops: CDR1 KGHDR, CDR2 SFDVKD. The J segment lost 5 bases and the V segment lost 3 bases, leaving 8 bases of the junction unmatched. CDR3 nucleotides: TGTGCCACCAGTGATGCGGAACCGGGACTAGCGGACAATGAGCAGTTCTTC. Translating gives CATSDAEPGLADNEQFF.